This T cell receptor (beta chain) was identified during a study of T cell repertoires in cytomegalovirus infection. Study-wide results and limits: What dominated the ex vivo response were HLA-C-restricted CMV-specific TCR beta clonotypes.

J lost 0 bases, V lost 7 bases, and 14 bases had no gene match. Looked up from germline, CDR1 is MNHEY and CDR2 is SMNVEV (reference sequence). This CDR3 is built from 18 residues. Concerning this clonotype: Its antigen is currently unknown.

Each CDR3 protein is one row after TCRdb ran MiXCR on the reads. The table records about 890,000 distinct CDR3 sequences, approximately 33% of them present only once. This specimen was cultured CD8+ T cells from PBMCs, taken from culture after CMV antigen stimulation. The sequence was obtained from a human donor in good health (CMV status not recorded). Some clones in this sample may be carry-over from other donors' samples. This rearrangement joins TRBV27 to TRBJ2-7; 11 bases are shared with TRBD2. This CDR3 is CASTETSGGYLSSYEQYF. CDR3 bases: TGTGCCAGCACAGAAACTAGCGGGGGCTACCTGAGCTCCTACGAGCAGTACTTC.